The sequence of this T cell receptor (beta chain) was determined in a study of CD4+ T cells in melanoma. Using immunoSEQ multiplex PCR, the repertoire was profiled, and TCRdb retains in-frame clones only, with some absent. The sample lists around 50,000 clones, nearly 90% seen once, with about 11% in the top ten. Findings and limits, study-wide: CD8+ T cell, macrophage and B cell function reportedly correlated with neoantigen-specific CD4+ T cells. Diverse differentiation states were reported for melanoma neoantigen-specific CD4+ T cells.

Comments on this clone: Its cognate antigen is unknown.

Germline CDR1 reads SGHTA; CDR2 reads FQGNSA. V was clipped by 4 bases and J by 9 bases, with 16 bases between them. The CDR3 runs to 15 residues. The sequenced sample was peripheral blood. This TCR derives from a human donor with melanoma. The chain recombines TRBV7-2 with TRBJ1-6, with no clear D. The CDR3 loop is CASSSLRGSGSPLHF. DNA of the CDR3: TGTGCCAGCAGCTCCCTACGGGGTTCGGGTTCACCCCTCCACTTT.